Sequencing of this TCR beta chain was carried out in a study of T cells in Graves' hyperthyroidism and ophthalmopathy. General observations from the study: From stable hyperthyroidism, ophthalmopathy was separated by a 13 V-J model. Peripheral blood also featured most of the thyroid clonotypes expanded above 0.001.

Looked up from germline, CDR1 is SGHRS and CDR2 is YFSETQ. V lost 0 bases and J lost 6, with 16 bases in between. The CDR3 sequence is 15 residues long. There are many counts of this clonotype. Its cognate antigen is unknown. The CDR3 regions of TCR beta were amplified from RNA transcripts. HTBI primers were used for first-round RT-PCR of the TCR CDR3. TCRdb processed the multiplex PCR reads anew with MiXCR; each CDR3 protein has one entry. Of 300,000 or so distinct CDR3 sequences listed, approximately 15% are singletons. The sequence derives from a woman aged 55-69 years with Graves' ophthalmopathy. Sample: blood. This sequence joins TRBV5-1 and TRBJ2-7; D possibly matches TRBD1 or TRBD2 (5 bases each). CDR3 protein: CASSLESRGGTEQYF. Here the CDR3 DNA reads TGCGCCAGCAGCTTGGAGTCTCGTGGGGGTACCGAGCAGTACTTC.